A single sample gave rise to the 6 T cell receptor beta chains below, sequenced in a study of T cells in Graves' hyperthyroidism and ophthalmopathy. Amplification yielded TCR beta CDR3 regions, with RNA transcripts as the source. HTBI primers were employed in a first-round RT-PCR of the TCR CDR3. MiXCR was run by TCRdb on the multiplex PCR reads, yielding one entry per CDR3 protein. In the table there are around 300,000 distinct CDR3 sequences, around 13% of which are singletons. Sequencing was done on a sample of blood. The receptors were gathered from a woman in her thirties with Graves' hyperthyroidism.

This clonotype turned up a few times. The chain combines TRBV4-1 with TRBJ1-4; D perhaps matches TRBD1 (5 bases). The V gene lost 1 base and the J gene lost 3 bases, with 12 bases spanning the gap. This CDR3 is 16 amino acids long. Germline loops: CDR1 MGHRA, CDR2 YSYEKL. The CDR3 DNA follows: TGCGCCAGCAGCCAAGTTCGGGGGGAAGCTAATGAAAAACTGTTTTTT. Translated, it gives CASSQVRGEANEKLFF.

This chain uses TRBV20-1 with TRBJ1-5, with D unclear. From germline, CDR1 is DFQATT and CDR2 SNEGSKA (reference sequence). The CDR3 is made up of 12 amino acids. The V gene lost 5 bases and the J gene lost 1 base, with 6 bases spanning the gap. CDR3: CSACESNQPQHF. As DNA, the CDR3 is TGCAGTGCTTGTGAGAGCAATCAGCCCCAGCATTTT.

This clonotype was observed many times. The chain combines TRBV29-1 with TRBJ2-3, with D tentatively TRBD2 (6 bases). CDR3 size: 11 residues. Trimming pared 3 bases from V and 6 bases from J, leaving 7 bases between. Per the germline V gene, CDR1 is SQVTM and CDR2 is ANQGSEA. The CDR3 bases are TGCAGCGTTGACGGGAGTGATACGCAGTATTTT. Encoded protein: CSVDGSDTQYF.

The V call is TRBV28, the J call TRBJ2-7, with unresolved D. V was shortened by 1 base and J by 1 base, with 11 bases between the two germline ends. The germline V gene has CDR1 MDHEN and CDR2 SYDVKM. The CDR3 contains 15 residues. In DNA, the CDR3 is TGTGCCAGCAGTTTATCCCCCAGAAGGTCCTACGAGCAGTACTTC. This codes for CASSLSPRRSYEQYF.

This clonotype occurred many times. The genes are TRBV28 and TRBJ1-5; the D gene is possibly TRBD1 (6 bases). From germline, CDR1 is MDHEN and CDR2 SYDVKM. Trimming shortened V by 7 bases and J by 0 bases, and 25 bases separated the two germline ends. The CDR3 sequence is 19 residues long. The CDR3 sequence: CASKAYGQRFPNSNQPQHF. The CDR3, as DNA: TGTGCCAGCAAAGCGTACGGACAGAGATTTCCTAATAGCAATCAGCCCCAGCATTTT.

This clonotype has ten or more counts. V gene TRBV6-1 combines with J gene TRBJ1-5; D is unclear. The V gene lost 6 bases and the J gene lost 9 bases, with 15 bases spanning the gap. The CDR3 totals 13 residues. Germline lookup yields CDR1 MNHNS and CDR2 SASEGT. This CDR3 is CASRVTLVGPQHF. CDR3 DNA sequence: TGTGCCAGCAGGGTGACCCTGGTCGGGCCCCAGCATTTT.